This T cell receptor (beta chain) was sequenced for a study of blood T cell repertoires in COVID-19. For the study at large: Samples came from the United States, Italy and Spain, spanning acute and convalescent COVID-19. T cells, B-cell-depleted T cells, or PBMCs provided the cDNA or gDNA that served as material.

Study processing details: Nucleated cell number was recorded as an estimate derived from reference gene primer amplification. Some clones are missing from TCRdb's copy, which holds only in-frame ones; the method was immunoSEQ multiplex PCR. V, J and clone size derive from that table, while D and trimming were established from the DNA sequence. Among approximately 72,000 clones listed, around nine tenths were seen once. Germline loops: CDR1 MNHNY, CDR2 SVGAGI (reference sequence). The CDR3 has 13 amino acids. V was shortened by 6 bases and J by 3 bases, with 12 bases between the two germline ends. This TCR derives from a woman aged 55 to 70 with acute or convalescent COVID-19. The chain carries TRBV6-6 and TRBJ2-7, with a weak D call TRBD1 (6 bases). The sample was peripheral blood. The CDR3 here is CASSPNRDYEQYF. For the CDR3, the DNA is TGTGCCAGCAGCCCCAACAGGGACTACGAGCAGTACTTC.